The rows below give T cell receptor beta chains drawn from one sample of a study of OX40 agonist ivuxolimab in advanced cancers. Data came from immunoSEQ multiplex PCR; TCRdb stores just in-frame clones and leaves some out. In the table there are about 90,000 clones, 91% of which are singletons. This specimen consisted of CD4+ or CD8+ T cells sorted from blood, obtained in a trial of the OX40 agonist ivuxolimab. These receptors all stem from an adult with an advanced solid tumor such as melanoma, head and neck, liver or kidney cancer. Both conserved end residues are part of each CDR3. A D gene is named only where the DNA matches it firmly. Only some rows state a clone size, as once, few, many or a class for expanded clones.

cdr3_aa: CASTAGGTGELFF
cdr3_nt: TGCGCCAGCACAGCGGGAGGAACCGGGGAGCTGTTTTTT
v_call: TRBV10-1
clone_size: .
j_call: TRBJ2-2
d_call: TRBD2

cdr3_aa: CASSDMTMNTEAFF
cdr3_nt: TGTGCCAGCAGTGATATGACAATGAACACTGAAGCTTTCTTT
v_call: TRBV6-1
clone_size: .
j_call: TRBJ1-1
d_call: .

cdr3_aa: CASAGGRAPGETQYF
cdr3_nt: TGCGCCAGCGCGGGCGGGAGGGCCCCTGGGGAGACCCAGTACTTC
v_call: TRBV4-1
clone_size: .
j_call: TRBJ2-5
d_call: TRBD2

cdr3_aa: CASSIGLAGAKNIQYF
cdr3_nt: TGTGCCAGCAGTATAGGACTAGCGGGAGCCAAAAACATTCAGTACTTC
v_call: TRBV27
clone_size: .
j_call: TRBJ2-4
d_call: TRBD2

cdr3_aa: CASRLGQGAGYTF
cdr3_nt: TGTGCCAGCAGATTGGGACAGGGCGCTGGCTACACCTTC
v_call: TRBV28
clone_size: .
j_call: TRBJ1-2
d_call: TRBD1

cdr3_aa: CASSKVRSGSILDTQYF
cdr3_nt: TGTGCCAGCAGCAAGGTACGGAGCGGGAGTATCTTGGATACGCAGTATTTT
v_call: TRBV28
clone_size: .
j_call: TRBJ2-3
d_call: TRBD2

cdr3_aa: CASSPGTSGRDTQYF
cdr3_nt: TGTGCCAGCTCACCAGGGACTAGCGGGAGGGATACGCAGTATTTT
v_call: TRBV18
clone_size: once
j_call: TRBJ2-3
d_call: TRBD2

cdr3_aa: CASSLPGQGAKGYGYTF
cdr3_nt: TGTGCCAGCAGTTTACCGGGACAGGGGGCAAAGGGCTATGGCTACACCTTC
v_call: TRBV28
clone_size: .
j_call: TRBJ1-2
d_call: TRBD1

cdr3_aa: CASLPTGWNQPQHF
cdr3_nt: TGTGCCAGTCTCCCGACAGGGTGGAATCAGCCCCAGCATTTT
v_call: TRBV19
clone_size: once
j_call: TRBJ1-5
d_call: TRBD1

cdr3_aa: CASSLGLTGSSYEQYF
cdr3_nt: TGTGCCAGCAGCTTAGGCCTGACGGGTAGCTCCTACGAGCAGTACTTC
v_call: TRBV7-9
clone_size: .
j_call: TRBJ2-7
d_call: .

cdr3_aa: CASASGIQETQYF
cdr3_nt: TGTGCCAGCGCTAGCGGCATCCAAGAGACCCAGTACTTC
v_call: TRBV9
clone_size: .
j_call: TRBJ2-5
d_call: TRBD2

cdr3_aa: CASSSGQGGGNQPQHF
cdr3_nt: TGTGCCAGCTCAAGTGGACAGGGTGGTGGGAATCAGCCCCAGCATTTT
v_call: TRBV18
clone_size: .
j_call: TRBJ1-5
d_call: TRBD1

cdr3_aa: CASSLNPSGTIGQFF
cdr3_nt: TGCGCCAGCAGCTTGAATCCTAGCGGGACGATTGGGCAGTTCTTC
v_call: TRBV5-1
clone_size: .
j_call: TRBJ2-1
d_call: TRBD2

cdr3_aa: CASSGLGGGSRGGEQFF
cdr3_nt: TGTGCCAGCAGTGGCCTCGGGGGCGGGAGCCGCGGCGGTGAGCAGTTCTTC
v_call: TRBV6-4
clone_size: .
j_call: TRBJ2-1
d_call: .

cdr3_aa: CASSLPSGQETQYF
cdr3_nt: TGCGCCAGCAGCCTGCCTAGCGGTCAAGAGACCCAGTACTTC
v_call: TRBV5-1
clone_size: .
j_call: TRBJ2-5
d_call: TRBD2

cdr3_aa: CASSLRQPGRGNTIYF
cdr3_nt: TGCGCCAGCAGCTTGAGGCAGCCAGGGAGAGGAAACACCATATATTTT
v_call: TRBV5-1
clone_size: .
j_call: TRBJ1-3
d_call: .

cdr3_aa: CASSLPPGRGQSYEQYF
cdr3_nt: TGTGCCAGCAGCTTACCCCCGGGCAGGGGGCAGTCCTACGAGCAGTACTTC
v_call: TRBV7-6
clone_size: .
j_call: TRBJ2-7
d_call: TRBD1

cdr3_aa: CASSLEGMRSNQPQHF
cdr3_nt: TGTGCCAGCAGCCTCGAGGGGATGAGGAGCAATCAGCCCCAGCATTTT
v_call: TRBV7-2
clone_size: .
j_call: TRBJ1-5
d_call: .

cdr3_aa: CASSQLGLQRESGILAKNIQYF
cdr3_nt: TGCGCCAGCAGCCAATTGGGCCTCCAGCGGGAGTCCGGAATATTGGCCAAAAACATTCAGTACTTC
v_call: TRBV4-1
clone_size: once
j_call: TRBJ2-4
d_call: TRBD2

cdr3_aa: CASSFFSGNTIYF
cdr3_nt: TGTGCCAGCAGCTTTTTTAGCGGAAACACCATATATTTT
v_call: TRBV7-2
clone_size: .
j_call: TRBJ1-3
d_call: .

cdr3_aa: CASSLSSGRGEQYF
cdr3_nt: TGTGCCAGCAGTTTATCTAGCGGGAGAGGCGAGCAGTACTTC
v_call: TRBV28
clone_size: .
j_call: TRBJ2-7
d_call: TRBD2

cdr3_aa: CASSEGGPQHF
cdr3_nt: TGTGCCAGCAGTGAGGGGGGGCCCCAGCATTTT
v_call: TRBV2
clone_size: once
j_call: TRBJ1-5
d_call: .

cdr3_aa: CASSRGANTGELFF
cdr3_nt: TGTGCCAGTAGTAGGGGGGCGAACACCGGGGAGCTGTTTTTT
v_call: TRBV19
clone_size: once
j_call: TRBJ2-2
d_call: .

cdr3_aa: CASSIDWKTQYF
cdr3_nt: TGTGCCAGCAGCATCGATTGGAAGACCCAGTACTTC
v_call: TRBV7-9
clone_size: once
j_call: TRBJ2-5
d_call: .

cdr3_aa: CSATEDEQFF
cdr3_nt: TGCAGTGCGACAGAGGATGAGCAGTTCTTC
v_call: TRBV20-1
clone_size: .
j_call: TRBJ2-1
d_call: .

cdr3_aa: CASSLGMASYGYTF
cdr3_nt: TGTGCCAGCAGCTTGGGCATGGCCAGCTATGGCTACACCTTC
v_call: TRBV5-6
clone_size: few
j_call: TRBJ1-2
d_call: .

cdr3_aa: CASRAGDIGIYGYTF
cdr3_nt: TGTGCCAGCAGGGCAGGGGATATTGGGATCTATGGCTACACCTTC
v_call: TRBV9
clone_size: few
j_call: TRBJ1-2
d_call: .

cdr3_aa: CASKTGAFTDTQYF
cdr3_nt: TGTGCCAGCAAGACAGGGGCTTTCACAGATACGCAGTATTTT
v_call: TRBV2
clone_size: .
j_call: TRBJ2-3
d_call: TRBD1

cdr3_aa: CASSQALGITDTQYF
cdr3_nt: TGCGCCAGCAGCCAAGCCCTCGGGATCACAGATACGCAGTATTTT
v_call: TRBV4-1
clone_size: .
j_call: TRBJ2-3
d_call: .

cdr3_aa: CASSPTGLRINEQFF
cdr3_nt: TGTGCCAGCAGCCCGACGGGCCTGCGTATCAATGAGCAGTTCTTC
v_call: TRBV7-2
clone_size: once
j_call: TRBJ2-1
d_call: .

cdr3_aa: CASSIRDRGPNSPLHF
cdr3_nt: TGTGCCAGCAGCATCCGGGACAGGGGGCCAAATTCACCCCTCCACTTT
v_call: TRBV5-6
clone_size: .
j_call: TRBJ1-6
d_call: TRBD1

cdr3_aa: CASSLADGASGKGGELFF
cdr3_nt: TGTGCCAGCAGCTTAGCCGACGGAGCTAGCGGGAAAGGCGGGGAGCTGTTTTTT
v_call: TRBV11-3
clone_size: .
j_call: TRBJ2-2
d_call: TRBD2

cdr3_aa: CASSGGQGAMGEKLFF
cdr3_nt: TGTGCCAGCAGCGGGGGACAGGGGGCGATGGGTGAAAAACTGTTTTTT
v_call: TRBV9
clone_size: once
j_call: TRBJ1-4
d_call: TRBD1

cdr3_aa: CASSVALSAPEKLFF
cdr3_nt: TGTGCCAGCAGCGTAGCGTTGTCAGCGCCAGAAAAACTGTTTTTT
v_call: TRBV9
clone_size: .
j_call: TRBJ1-4
d_call: .

cdr3_aa: CASKAASTDTQYF
cdr3_nt: TGTGCCAGTAAGGCGGCTAGCACAGATACGCAGTATTTT
v_call: TRBV19
clone_size: .
j_call: TRBJ2-3
d_call: .

cdr3_aa: CSARTFITDTQYF
cdr3_nt: TGCAGCGCCCGGACCTTTATCACAGATACGCAGTATTTT
v_call: TRBV29-1
clone_size: once
j_call: TRBJ2-3
d_call: .

cdr3_aa: CASSLPGPRGSSYNEQFF
cdr3_nt: TGTGCCAGCAGCTTGCCGGGCCCCCGGGGGAGCTCCTACAATGAGCAGTTCTTC
v_call: TRBV11-3
clone_size: .
j_call: TRBJ2-1
d_call: .

cdr3_aa: CASSFGTGSFPGELFF
cdr3_nt: TGTGCCAGCAGCTTTGGGACAGGGAGCTTCCCCGGGGAGCTGTTTTTT
v_call: TRBV11-3
clone_size: once
j_call: TRBJ2-2
d_call: TRBD1

cdr3_aa: CASSLGAVNTEAFF
cdr3_nt: TGCGCCAGCAGCTTGGGGGCAGTGAACACTGAAGCTTTCTTT
v_call: TRBV5-1
clone_size: once
j_call: TRBJ1-1
d_call: .

cdr3_aa: CASSPGTVVAKNIQYF
cdr3_nt: TGCGCCAGCAGCCCCGGGACGGTCGTAGCCAAAAACATTCAGTACTTC
v_call: TRBV5-1
clone_size: once
j_call: TRBJ2-4
d_call: .

cdr3_aa: CSVEVNEKLFF
cdr3_nt: TGCAGCGTTGAAGTGAATGAAAAACTGTTTTTT
v_call: TRBV29-1
clone_size: .
j_call: TRBJ1-4
d_call: .

cdr3_aa: CASSQVPQGHSQNSPLHF
cdr3_nt: TGCGCCAGCAGCCAAGTCCCGCAGGGTCACAGTCAAAATTCACCCCTCCACTTT
v_call: TRBV4-1
clone_size: .
j_call: TRBJ1-6
d_call: .

cdr3_aa: CASSQLQGDTQYF
cdr3_nt: TGTGCCAGCAGTCAGCTCCAAGGTGATACGCAGTATTTT
v_call: TRBV2
clone_size: .
j_call: TRBJ2-3
d_call: .

cdr3_aa: CASSLLQALGETQYF
cdr3_nt: TGTGCCAGCAGTTTACTGCAGGCCTTGGGAGAGACCCAGTACTTC
v_call: TRBV28
clone_size: .
j_call: TRBJ2-5
d_call: .

cdr3_aa: CASSLDSGLVGDEQFF
cdr3_nt: TGTGCCAGCAGCTTAGACTCGGGACTGGTCGGCGATGAGCAGTTCTTC
v_call: TRBV11-2
clone_size: .
j_call: TRBJ2-1
d_call: .

cdr3_aa: CASREGGSKNIQYF
cdr3_nt: TGTGCCAGCAGGGAGGGAGGTAGCAAAAACATTCAGTACTTC
v_call: TRBV28
clone_size: .
j_call: TRBJ2-4
d_call: .

cdr3_aa: CASSPGQNPNEQFF
cdr3_nt: TGTGCCAGCAGCCCGGGACAGAACCCGAATGAGCAGTTCTTC
v_call: TRBV7-3
clone_size: .
j_call: TRBJ2-1
d_call: TRBD1

cdr3_aa: CASSLNPRTALAKNIQYF
cdr3_nt: TGTGCCAGCAGTTTGAATCCCCGGACAGCTCTAGCCAAAAACATTCAGTACTTC
v_call: TRBV28
clone_size: .
j_call: TRBJ2-4
d_call: .

cdr3_aa: CASRSSGTDTQYF
cdr3_nt: TGTGCCAGCAGGTCTAGCGGGACAGATACGCAGTATTTT
v_call: TRBV28
clone_size: .
j_call: TRBJ2-3
d_call: TRBD2

cdr3_aa: CATARLNEQYF
cdr3_nt: TGTGCAACCGCGAGGCTCAACGAGCAGTACTTC
v_call: TRBV15
clone_size: .
j_call: TRBJ2-7
d_call: .

cdr3_aa: CASSLLGGSEYNEQFF
cdr3_nt: TGCGCCAGCAGCCTCCTAGGGGGCTCCGAGTACAATGAGCAGTTCTTC
v_call: TRBV5-1
clone_size: .
j_call: TRBJ2-1
d_call: TRBD1

cdr3_aa: CASSAFPGQVEETQYF
cdr3_nt: TGTGCCAGCAGTGCATTTCCGGGACAGGTGGAAGAGACCCAGTACTTC
v_call: TRBV6-1
clone_size: .
j_call: TRBJ2-5
d_call: TRBD1

cdr3_aa: CASSLSQGSYEQYF
cdr3_nt: TGTGCCAGCAGCTTATCGCAGGGCTCGTACGAGCAGTACTTC
v_call: TRBV7-2
clone_size: .
j_call: TRBJ2-7
d_call: .

cdr3_aa: CASSLSGGLDEKLFF
cdr3_nt: TGTGCCAGCTCACTATCAGGGGGCCTGGATGAAAAACTGTTTTTT
v_call: TRBV18
clone_size: .
j_call: TRBJ1-4
d_call: TRBD1

cdr3_aa: CASSPARSGRINEQFF
cdr3_nt: TGTGCCAGCAGCCCGGCCAGGAGCGGGAGGATCAATGAGCAGTTCTTC
v_call: TRBV5-4
clone_size: .
j_call: TRBJ2-1
d_call: TRBD2

cdr3_aa: CASSLEEGKAELFF
cdr3_nt: TGTGCCAGCAGCTTAGAAGAAGGGAAGGCTGAACTGTTTTTT
v_call: TRBV11-3
clone_size: .
j_call: TRBJ1-4
d_call: .

cdr3_aa: CASGRDRDGGEKQYF
cdr3_nt: TGTGCCAGCGGGCGGGACCGGGACGGCGGTGAGAAGCAGTACTTC
v_call: TRBV11-2
clone_size: once
j_call: TRBJ2-7
d_call: .

cdr3_aa: CASITLAGEDTQYF
cdr3_nt: TGTGCCAGCATTACGCTAGCGGGAGAAGATACGCAGTATTTT
v_call: TRBV2
clone_size: .
j_call: TRBJ2-3
d_call: TRBD2

cdr3_aa: CASSTGQGYEQYF
cdr3_nt: TGTGCCAGTAGTACGGGACAGGGTTACGAGCAGTACTTC
v_call: TRBV19
clone_size: .
j_call: TRBJ2-7
d_call: TRBD1